This entry concerns a single TCR beta chain. This clone occurred a few times. Its target antigen remains unknown. No much larger clonotype is one base removed from it; base qualities were not supplied. The data stem from a study of radiation and T cells in renal cell carcinoma (TCRdb year 2020). Concerning the study at large: The samples were obtained from a clinical trial, where primary renal cell carcinomas were treated with 15 Gy stereotactic body radiation therapy and then removed by nephrectomy 4 weeks afterward. TCR beta sequencing covered 53 samples in total, comprising approximately 26 tumors and about 27 peripheral blood samples. In the 53 samples combined, fewer than 5 million unique CDR3 nucleotide sequences were found, encoding 2 million to 3 million unique CDR3 amino acid sequences.

Interpreted using the paper, the time point label stands for: blood 2 weeks post-SBRT. Explained via the paper, the treatment or condition label denotes: 15 Gy SBRT to primary tumor, nephrectomy 4 weeks later. To track tumor-enriched clonotypes, serial peripheral blood was sampled from radiation-treated patients at baseline and at 2 weeks and 4 weeks after SBRT. Every patient's renal cell carcinoma showed clear cell pathology. The QIAamp DNA Blood Mini Kit (Qiagen) was used to prepare genomic DNA for TCR sequencing. The analyses included only samples that passed all quality control checks. V is shortened by 4 bases, J by 2 bases, and the region joining them spans 12 bases. Based on the germline V gene, the CDR1 and CDR2 sequences are SGHRS and YFSETQ. The CDR3 spans 15 residues, from the cysteine through the phenylalanine. Only the CDR3 portion is preserved as DNA: 45 bases, with reading frame beginning at the first base.

The immunoSEQ kit was used, according to the manufacturer's recommendations, to generate TCR beta libraries from genomic DNA. To prepare the libraries, a first multiplex PCR with proprietary primers was run, followed by a second PCR that added unique barcodes, and a bead cleanup was done after each round. Each sample batch included a kit-provided positive control reaction and a negative control reaction. The final libraries were assessed on an Agilent 4200 TapeStation D1000 ScreenTape, pooled by volume, and quantified by qPCR. Sequencing was performed on an Illumina NextSeq500 using a MidOutput 150-cycle cartridge, with 156 Read1 cycles, 15 Index1 cycles, and the kit custom primers. The pooled library was loaded at roughly 0.92 pM with a roughly 20% PhiX control spike-in. The authors' analysis ran thus. Vendor-processed data were analyzed in R, with a clonotype defined as all T cells sharing the same CDR3 nucleotide sequence. For clone abundance analyses, frequencies were normalized to the 10,000 most abundant clones in each sample. Public T cell clones, which averaged fewer than five per sample, were removed prior to analysis. Tumor-enriched clonotypes and baseline blood-enriched clonotypes were defined as those with an abundance difference of at least 32-fold between compartments. Clonotypes expanded or contracted between blood time points were identified with a beta-binomial differential abundance model. Tumor-blood repertoire similarity was measured with the Baroni-Urbani and Buser coefficient, and groups were compared using two-tailed Wilcoxon tests in R. Here the immuneACCESS table is served through TCRdb, limited to in-frame sequences with V and J called. Missing clones are a known gap in these copies; in checked studies unresolved V genes cover under half, and the rest lacks a known reason. The DNA gave D and trimming, while V, J and clone size come from that table. This sample comprises 60,000 to 65,000 clones, around 81% of them detected only once. The ten largest clones capture 6.5% to 8% of the sample.

The study at large found these results: Tracking of blood repertoire dynamics stopped at less than 5 weeks after treatment, with no follow-up past that point. In blood, the top tumor clonotypes increased between baseline and 2 weeks post-radiation and then shrank by 4 weeks, which suggests that tumor-resident clones expanded only transiently. The single-armed trial design could not address effects of radiation dose or scheduling on the TCR repertoire. Because pretreatment tumor biopsies were not available, the baseline intratumoral presence of clonotypes could not be determined.

The starting material was blood, obtained from a patient whose treatment included radiotherapy and nephrectomy. The receptor was derived from a man aged 55 to 70 with renal cell carcinoma. The receptor chain draws on TRBV5-1 and TRBJ2-2; no D gene can be assigned with confidence. The sequenced DNA is TGCGCCAGCAGCCCGTCGGACCTTAACACCGGGGAGCTGTTTTTT. It codes for CASSPSDLNTGELFF.